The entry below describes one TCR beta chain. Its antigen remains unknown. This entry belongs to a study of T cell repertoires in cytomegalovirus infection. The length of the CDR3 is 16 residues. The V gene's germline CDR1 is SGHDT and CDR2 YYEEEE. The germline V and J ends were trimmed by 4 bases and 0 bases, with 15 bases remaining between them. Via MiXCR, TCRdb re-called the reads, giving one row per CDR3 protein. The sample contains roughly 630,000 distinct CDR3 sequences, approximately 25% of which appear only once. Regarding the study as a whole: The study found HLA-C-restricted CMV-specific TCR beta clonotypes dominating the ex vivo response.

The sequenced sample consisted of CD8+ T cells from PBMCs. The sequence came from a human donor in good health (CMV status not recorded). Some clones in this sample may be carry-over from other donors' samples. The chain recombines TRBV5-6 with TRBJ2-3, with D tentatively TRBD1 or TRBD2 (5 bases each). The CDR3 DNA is TGTGCCAGCAGCCTACTACCGGGACCCAGCACAGATACGCAGTATTTT. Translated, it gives CASSLLPGPSTDTQYF.